This T cell receptor beta chain was sequenced for a study of control samples from healthy donors and cancer patients. This clone is medium-sized. Profiled with immunoSEQ multiplex PCR; TCRdb holds only in-frame clones, not every one. The data contain 60,000 to 75,000 clones, approximately 84% of them seen just once; the ten biggest clones take up under 30%. Sequencing was done on a sample of blood. This TCR was sampled from a man aged 50 to 59 in good health.

DNA for the CDR3: TGTGCCAGCCGAGATTCTTCAGGGGGCAGCCAGCCCCAGCATTTT. Translated: CASRDSSGGSQPQHF. The V and J genes are TRBV2 and TRBJ1-5; 8 positions agree with TRBD1. Unmatched junction bases numbered 13, after V lost 8 bases and J lost 7 bases. The CDR3 is 15 residues long. Germline CDR1 SNHLY, CDR2 FYNNEI. Full variable domain (remainder filled in from reference TRBV2 and TRBJ1-5): EPEVTQTPSHQVTQMGQEVILRCVPISNHLYFYWYRQILGQKVEFLVSFYNNEISEKSEIFDDQFSVERPDGSNFTLKIRSTKLEDSAMYFCASRDSSGGSQPQHFGDGTRLSIL.